The clone carrying this TCR beta chain was detected a few times. The immunoSEQ assay was v3.0, run at survey level. Assay used: immunoSEQ multiplex PCR; TCRdb lists only in-frame clones, some missing. Of roughly 27,000 clones in the sample, less than 85% were seen once. The data originate from a study of long-term antiretroviral therapy in people with HIV. Every HIV-positive participant received treatment in the United States. This CDR3 comprises 14 residues. From germline, CDR1 is SNHLY and CDR2 FYNNEI. The V end lost 3 bases, the J end lost 5 bases, and 13 bases lay between the germline ends. The chain couples TRBV2 to TRBJ1-2; tentatively, D is TRBD1 (6 bases). This TCR derives from a man aged 35-49 years with HIV. Material: unsorted PBMCs, obtained 2.3 years after starting antiretroviral therapy. CDR3 sequence reads: CASSEGGAEYGYTF. DNA for the CDR3: TGTGCCAGCAGTGAGGGGGGCGCGGAATATGGCTACACCTTC.